These T cell receptor beta chains were read from a single sample in a study of naive and memory T cell subsets. TCRdb ran MiXCR on the UMI-ligation and nested PCR reads and lists one entry per CDR3 protein. The table includes more than 20,000 distinct CDR3 sequences, roughly 6% detected once. The sample in question was skin, obtained from a tuberculin skin test site. The origin of the receptors is an adult in good health. CDR3s include the opening cysteine and the closing phenylalanine or tryptophan. D genes are given only for firm matches. The size field is filled for only some rows; it gives once, few, many or a size class.

TRBV25-1,TRBJ2-7,-,many,CASSATRGRGPYEQYF,TGTGCCAGCAGTGCCACCCGGGGGAGAGGTCCCTACGAGCAGTACTTC
TRBV29-1,TRBJ2-3,-,many,CSASVSLGTDTQYF,TGCAGCGCGTCGGTGTCCCTCGGCACAGATACGCAGTATTTT
TRBV7-8,TRBJ2-1,TRBD1,few,CASSLWTGNNEQFF,TGTGCCAGCAGCTTGTGGACAGGGAACAATGAGCAGTTCTTC
TRBV19,TRBJ1-1,-,-,CASSPRKGRLNTEAFF,TGTGCCAGTAGTCCCCGAAAGGGCAGACTTAACACTGAAGCTTTCTTT
TRBV30,TRBJ2-2,-,many,CAWSSDRTDTGELFF,TGTGCCTGGAGTTCCGACAGGACGGACACCGGGGAGCTGTTTTTT
TRBV28,TRBJ1-1,-,-,CASSFLRGEAFF,TGTGCCAGCAGCTTCCTAAGGGGCGAAGCTTTCTTT
TRBV20-1,TRBJ2-1,-,many,CSAVSFSYNEQFF,TGCAGTGCGGTGTCTTTCTCCTACAATGAGCAGTTCTTC
TRBV27,TRBJ2-1,-,many,CASSPGTRFYNEQFF,TGTGCCAGCAGTCCAGGGACACGTTTTTATAATGAGCAGTTCTTC
TRBV9,TRBJ1-2,-,few,CASSVAGDYGYTF,TGTGCCAGCAGCGTAGCAGGGGACTATGGCTACACCTTC
TRBV7-2,TRBJ2-1,-,many,CASSLRPPPREQFF,TGTGCCAGCAGCTTGAGGCCTCCTCCTCGCGAGCAGTTCTTC
TRBV3-1,TRBJ2-7,-,many,CASSRGVASAGRNYEQYF,TGTGCCAGCAGCCGTGGGGTCGCATCGGCAGGGCGTAACTACGAGCAGTACTTC
TRBV7-2,TRBJ2-6,-,many,CASSLAVGANVLTF,TGTGCCAGCAGCTTAGCTGTTGGGGCCAACGTCCTGACTTTC
TRBV20-1,TRBJ2-3,TRBD2,few,CSAGGLAGRQIDTQYF,TGCAGTGCTGGGGGACTAGCGGGACGACAAATAGATACGCAGTATTTT
TRBV6-5,TRBJ2-7,TRBD2,many,CASSYGQLAGSAYYEQYF,TGTGCCAGCAGTTACGGTCAACTAGCGGGGTCCGCCTACTACGAGCAGTACTTC
TRBV7-9,TRBJ2-3,TRBD1,-,CASSLLWPIPGQSTDTQYF,TGTGCCAGCAGCTTATTGTGGCCCATCCCGGGACAGAGCACAGATACGCAGTATTTT
TRBV4-2,TRBJ1-6,TRBD1,many,CASSQEGTGFNSPLHF,TGTGCCAGCAGCCAAGAGGGGACAGGGTTTAATTCACCCCTCCACTTT
TRBV30,TRBJ2-4,-,many,CAGEVGNIQYF,TGTGCCGGAGAAGTGGGTAACATTCAGTACTTC
TRBV6-5,TRBJ2-7,-,few,CASSYNSGIAKGEQYF,TGTGCCAGCAGTTACAACTCCGGGATAGCGAAGGGGGAGCAGTACTTC
TRBV6-2/TRBV6-3,TRBJ1-2,-,many,CASSFDIEGAGYTF,TGTGCCAGCAGTTTCGACATAGAGGGAGCTGGCTACACCTTC
TRBV9,TRBJ1-4,-,many,CASSVAAGNSGEKLFF,TGTGCCAGCAGCGTAGCGGCAGGGAATTCGGGTGAAAAACTGTTTTTT
TRBV2,TRBJ2-3,-,few,CASSEAAAQGLYF,TGTGCCAGCAGTGAAGCGGCTGCTCAAGGACTGTATTTT
TRBV4-3,TRBJ2-2,-,many,CASSLCPPSGALCLFGELFF,TGCGCCAGCAGCCTCTGTCCTCCGTCGGGGGCGCTTTGTTTGTTCGGGGAGCTGTTTTTT
TRBV20-1,TRBJ1-1,TRBD1,many,CSAPGQGARDTEAFF,TGCAGTGCCCCGGGACAGGGGGCAAGGGACACTGAAGCTTTCTTT
TRBV25-1,TRBJ1-2,-,many,CASSFPETAYGYTF,TGTGCCAGCAGTTTTCCCGAGACGGCCTATGGCTACACCTTC
TRBV24-1,TRBJ1-5,TRBD1,-,CATSDSGTGSNQPQHF,TGTGCCACCAGTGATTCCGGGACAGGGAGCAATCAGCCCCAGCATTTT
TRBV7-9,TRBJ2-2,-,many,CASSRRDLRTGELFF,TGTGCCAGCAGCCGCCGGGACCTTAGGACCGGGGAGCTGTTTTTT
TRBV5-1,TRBJ1-5,-,many,CASSLVPGANQPQHF,TGCGCCAGCAGCTTGGTCCCAGGGGCCAATCAGCCCCAGCATTTT
TRBV6-2/TRBV6-3,TRBJ2-7,TRBD1,many,CASSSQGLEQYF,TGTGCCAGCAGTTCACAGGGGTTAGAGCAGTACTTC
TRBV29-1,TRBJ1-1,-,many,CSVGEAWVTEAFF,TGCAGCGTTGGGGAAGCCTGGGTCACTGAAGCTTTCTTT
TRBV28,TRBJ2-7,-,many,CASSPHPGLIYEQYF,TGTGCCAGCAGCCCTCATCCCGGTCTGATTTACGAGCAGTACTTC
TRBV28,TRBJ2-5,-,few,CATLAFAQGSGETQYF,TGTGCCACCTTAGCCTTTGCACAGGGGAGCGGGGAGACCCAGTACTTC
TRBV5-4,TRBJ1-6,-,many,CASSYGQTNSPLHF,TGTGCCAGCAGCTATGGACAGACCAATTCACCCCTCCACTTT
TRBV27,TRBJ2-1,TRBD1,many,CASSLSTGGLNEQFF,TGTGCCAGCAGTTTATCGACAGGGGGTCTGAATGAGCAGTTCTTC
TRBV7-9,TRBJ1-1,-,many,CASSFPTQHEAFF,TGTGCCAGCAGCTTCCCGACACAACATGAAGCTTTCTTT
TRBV14,TRBJ1-3,-,few,CASSPGHSGNTIYF,TGTGCCAGCAGCCCGGGGCACTCTGGAAACACCATATATTTT
TRBV10-3,TRBJ2-7,-,-,CAISESRAGITYEQYF,TGTGCCATCAGTGAGTCCCGGGCAGGGATAACCTACGAGCAGTACTTC
TRBV6-1,TRBJ1-5,TRBD1,-,CASRFTDRGGQPQHF,TGTGCCAGCAGATTCACGGACAGGGGTGGTCAGCCCCAGCATTTT
TRBV20-1,TRBJ2-6,-,few,CSARQGGGSGANVLTF,TGCAGTGCTAGGCAGGGGGGAGGCTCTGGGGCCAACGTCCTGACTTTC
TRBV5-6,TRBJ2-1,-,-,CASSSPGTLGTF,TGTGCCAGCAGCAGTCCCGGGACACTGGGAACCTTC
TRBV4-3,TRBJ2-3,TRBD2,many,CASSQGPSTSGLTDTQYF,TGCGCCAGCAGCCAAGGACCCTCGACTAGCGGACTCACAGATACGCAGTATTTT
TRBV6-1,TRBJ1-4,-,many,CASSPLGRGVNEKLFF,TGTGCCAGCAGTCCCCTGGGCCGGGGAGTTAATGAAAAACTGTTTTTT
TRBV12-3/TRBV12-4,TRBJ2-1,TRBD1,few,CASTLSGTGGNEQFF,TGTGCCAGCACCCTATCCGGGACAGGGGGAAATGAGCAGTTCTTC
TRBV5-1,TRBJ1-1,TRBD1,-,CASSPRTGTTEAFF,TGCGCCAGCAGCCCGCGGACAGGGACCACTGAAGCTTTCTTT
TRBV6-2/TRBV6-3,TRBJ2-3,TRBD1,-,CASSRPGQGHTDTQYF,TGTGCCAGCAGTCGTCCGGGACAGGGACACACAGATACGCAGTATTTT
TRBV7-2,TRBJ1-5,-,-,CASSLVGAPQPQHF,TGTGCCAGCAGCCTAGTGGGGGCGCCTCAGCCCCAGCATTTT
TRBV6-6,TRBJ2-3,-,many,CASSYGRGRTDTQYF,TGTGCCAGCAGTTACGGGCGGGGGCGCACAGATACGCAGTATTTT
TRBV19,TRBJ2-1,TRBD2,-,CASSSWTSVYNEQFF,TGTGCCAGTAGTAGTTGGACTAGCGTATACAATGAGCAGTTCTTC
TRBV11-2,TRBJ2-2,TRBD2,few,CASKGLAANTGELFF,TGTGCCAGCAAGGGACTAGCGGCGAACACCGGGGAGCTGTTTTTT